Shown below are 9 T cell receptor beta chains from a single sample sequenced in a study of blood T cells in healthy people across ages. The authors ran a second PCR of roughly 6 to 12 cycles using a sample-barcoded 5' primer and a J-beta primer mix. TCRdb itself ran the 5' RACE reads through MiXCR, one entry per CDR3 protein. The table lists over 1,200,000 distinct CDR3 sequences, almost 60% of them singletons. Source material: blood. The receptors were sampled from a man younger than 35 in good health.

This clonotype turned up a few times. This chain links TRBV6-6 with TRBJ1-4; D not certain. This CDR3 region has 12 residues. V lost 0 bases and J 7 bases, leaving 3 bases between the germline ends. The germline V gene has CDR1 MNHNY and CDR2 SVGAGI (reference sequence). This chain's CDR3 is CASSYSAEKLFF. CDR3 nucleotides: TGTGCCAGCAGTTACTCGGCTGAAAAACTGTTTTTT.

The CDR3 nucleotides are TGCGCCAGCAGCTTGGTTCCGACGAACACCGGGGAGCTGTTTTTT. Translated, it gives CASSLVPTNTGELFF. This chain uses TRBV5-1 with TRBJ2-2, with D unclear. Looked up from germline, CDR1 is SGHRS and CDR2 is YFSETQ. The CDR3 is 15 amino acids. Deletions cut 0 bases from V and 0 bases from J, with 6 bases between.

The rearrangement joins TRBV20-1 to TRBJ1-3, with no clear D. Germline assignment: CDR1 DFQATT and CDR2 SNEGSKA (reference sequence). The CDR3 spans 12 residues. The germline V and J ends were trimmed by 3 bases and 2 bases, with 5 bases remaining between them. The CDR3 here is CSARVTGNTIYF. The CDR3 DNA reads TGCAGTGCTAGGGTGACTGGAAACACCATATATTTT.

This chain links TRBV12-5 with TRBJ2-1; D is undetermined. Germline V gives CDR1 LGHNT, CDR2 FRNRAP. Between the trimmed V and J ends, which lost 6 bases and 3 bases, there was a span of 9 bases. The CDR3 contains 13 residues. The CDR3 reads CASGSDDYNEQFF. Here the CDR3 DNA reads TGTGCTAGTGGCTCAGACGACTACAATGAGCAGTTCTTC.

The chain's CDR3 is CASSQVGVGSYNEQFF. The CDR3 DNA is TGCGCCAGCAGCCAAGTTGGAGTGGGATCCTACAATGAGCAGTTCTTC. The chain carries TRBV4-1 and TRBJ2-1; D is ambiguous. This CDR3 region has 16 residues. Between the trimmed V and J ends, which lost 1 base and 1 base, there was a span of 11 bases. Per the germline V gene, CDR1 is MGHRA and CDR2 is YSYEKL.

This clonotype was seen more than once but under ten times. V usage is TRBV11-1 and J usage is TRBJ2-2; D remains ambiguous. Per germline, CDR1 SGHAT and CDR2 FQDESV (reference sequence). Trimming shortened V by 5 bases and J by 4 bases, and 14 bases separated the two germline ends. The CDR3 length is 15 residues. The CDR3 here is CASSQSRQSTGELFF. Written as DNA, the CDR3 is TGTGCCAGCAGCCAATCCCGCCAGAGCACCGGGGAGCTGTTTTTT.

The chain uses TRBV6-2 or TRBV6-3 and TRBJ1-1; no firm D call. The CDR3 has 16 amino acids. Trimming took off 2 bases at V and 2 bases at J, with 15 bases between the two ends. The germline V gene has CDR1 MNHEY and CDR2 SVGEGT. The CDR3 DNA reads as TGTGCCAGCAGTTACCAAATTAACCGGGGTAACACTGAAGCTTTCTTT. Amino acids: CASSYQINRGNTEAFF.

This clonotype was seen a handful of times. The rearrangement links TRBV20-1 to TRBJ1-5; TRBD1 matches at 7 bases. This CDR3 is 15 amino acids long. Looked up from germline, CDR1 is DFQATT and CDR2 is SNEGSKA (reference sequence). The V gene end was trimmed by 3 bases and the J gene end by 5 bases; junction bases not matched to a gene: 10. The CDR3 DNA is TGCAGTGCTAGGATACCAGGGGGTTCAGATCAGCCCCAGCATTTT. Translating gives CSARIPGGSDQPQHF.

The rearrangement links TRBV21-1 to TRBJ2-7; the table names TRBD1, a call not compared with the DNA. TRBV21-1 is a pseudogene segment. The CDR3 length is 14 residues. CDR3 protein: CASSKCGRGYEQYF. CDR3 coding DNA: TGTGCCAGCAGCAAATGCGGGAGAGGGTACGAGCAGTACTTC.